A single T cell receptor beta chain is shown here with its context. This sample was included in a study of blood T cell repertoires in COVID-19. The table came from immunoSEQ multiplex PCR; TCRdb's copy has only in-frame clones and leaves some out. The data show about 190,000 clones, 70% to 90% seen once. The junction had 16 bases not matched to a gene; V was cut back by 4 bases and J by 4 bases. The CDR3 loop spans 19 amino acids. CDR1 is ENHRY and CDR2 is SYGVKD in the germline V gene. The rearrangement joins TRBV10-3 to TRBJ2-7; 13 bases align to TRBD2. Material: peripheral blood. This receptor was identified in a man aged 65-85 years with active or convalescent COVID-19. The DNA of the CDR3 is TGTGCCATCAGTGGGGCCGGGACTAGCGGGGCGAGACAAATATACGAGCAGTACTTC. This codes for CAISGAGTSGARQIYEQYF.